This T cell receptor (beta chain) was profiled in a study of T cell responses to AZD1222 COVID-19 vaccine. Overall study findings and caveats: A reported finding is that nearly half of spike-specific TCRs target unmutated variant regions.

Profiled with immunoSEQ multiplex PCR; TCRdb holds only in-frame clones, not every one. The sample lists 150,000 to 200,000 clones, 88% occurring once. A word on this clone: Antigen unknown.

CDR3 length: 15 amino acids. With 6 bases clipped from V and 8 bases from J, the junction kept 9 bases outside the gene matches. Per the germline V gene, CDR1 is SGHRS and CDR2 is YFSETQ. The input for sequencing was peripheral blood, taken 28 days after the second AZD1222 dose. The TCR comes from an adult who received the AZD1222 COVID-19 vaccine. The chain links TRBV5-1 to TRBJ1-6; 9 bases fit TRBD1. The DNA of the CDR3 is TGCGCCAGCACCGACGGGGGACAGGGTTATTCACCCCTCCACTTT. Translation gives CASTDGGQGYSPLHF.